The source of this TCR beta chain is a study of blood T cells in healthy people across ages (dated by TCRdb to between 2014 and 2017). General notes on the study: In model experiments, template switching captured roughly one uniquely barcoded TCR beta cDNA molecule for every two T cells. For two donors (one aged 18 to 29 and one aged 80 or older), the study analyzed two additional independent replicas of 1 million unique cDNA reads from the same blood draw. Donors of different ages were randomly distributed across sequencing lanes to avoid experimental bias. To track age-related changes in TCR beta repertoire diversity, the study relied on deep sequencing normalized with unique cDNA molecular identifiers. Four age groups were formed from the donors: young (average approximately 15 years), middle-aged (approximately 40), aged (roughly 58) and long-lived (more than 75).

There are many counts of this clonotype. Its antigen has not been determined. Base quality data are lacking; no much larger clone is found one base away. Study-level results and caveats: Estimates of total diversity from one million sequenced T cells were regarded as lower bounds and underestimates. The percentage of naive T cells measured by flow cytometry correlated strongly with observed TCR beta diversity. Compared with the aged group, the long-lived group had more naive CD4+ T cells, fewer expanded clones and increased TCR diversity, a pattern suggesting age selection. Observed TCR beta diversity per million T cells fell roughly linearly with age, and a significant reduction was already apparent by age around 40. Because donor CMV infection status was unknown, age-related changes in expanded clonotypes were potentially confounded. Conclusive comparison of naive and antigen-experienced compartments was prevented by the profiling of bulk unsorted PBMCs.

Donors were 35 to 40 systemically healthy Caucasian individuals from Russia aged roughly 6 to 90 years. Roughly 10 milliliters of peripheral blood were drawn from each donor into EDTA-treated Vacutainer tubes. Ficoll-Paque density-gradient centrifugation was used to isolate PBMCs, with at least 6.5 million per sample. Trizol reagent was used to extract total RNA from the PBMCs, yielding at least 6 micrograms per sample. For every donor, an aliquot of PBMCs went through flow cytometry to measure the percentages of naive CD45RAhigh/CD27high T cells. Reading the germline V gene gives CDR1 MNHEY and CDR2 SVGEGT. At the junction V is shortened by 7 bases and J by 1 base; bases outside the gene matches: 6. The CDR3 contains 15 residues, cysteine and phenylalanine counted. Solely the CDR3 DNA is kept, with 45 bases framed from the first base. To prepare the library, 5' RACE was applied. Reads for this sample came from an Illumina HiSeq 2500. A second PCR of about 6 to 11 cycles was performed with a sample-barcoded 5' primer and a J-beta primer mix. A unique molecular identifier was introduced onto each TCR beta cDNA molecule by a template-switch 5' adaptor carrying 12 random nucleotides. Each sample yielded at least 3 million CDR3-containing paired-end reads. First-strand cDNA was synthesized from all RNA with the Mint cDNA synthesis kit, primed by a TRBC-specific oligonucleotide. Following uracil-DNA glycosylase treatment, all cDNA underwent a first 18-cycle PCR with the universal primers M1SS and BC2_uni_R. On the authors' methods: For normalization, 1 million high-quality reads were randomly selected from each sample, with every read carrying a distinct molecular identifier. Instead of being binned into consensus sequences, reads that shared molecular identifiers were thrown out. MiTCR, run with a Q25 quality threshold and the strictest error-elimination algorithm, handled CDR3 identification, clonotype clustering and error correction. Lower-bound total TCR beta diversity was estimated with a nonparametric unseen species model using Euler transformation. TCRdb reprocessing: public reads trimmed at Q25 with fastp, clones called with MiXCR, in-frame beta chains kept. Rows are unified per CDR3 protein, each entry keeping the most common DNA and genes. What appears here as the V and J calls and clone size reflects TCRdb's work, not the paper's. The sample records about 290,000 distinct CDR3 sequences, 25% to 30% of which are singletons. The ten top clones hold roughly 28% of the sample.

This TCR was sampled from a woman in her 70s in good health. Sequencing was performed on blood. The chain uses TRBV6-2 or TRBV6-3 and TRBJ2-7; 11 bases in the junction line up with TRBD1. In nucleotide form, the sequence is TGTGCCAGCACCCCCGGGACAGGGGGTTCCTACGAGCAGTACTTC. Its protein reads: CASTPGTGGSYEQYF.